These T cell receptor beta chains were read from a single sample in a study of human T cells and chemical hapten exposure. Each CDR3 protein is one row after TCRdb ran MiXCR on the RACE reads. The sample records roughly 380,000 distinct CDR3 sequences, about 6% being singletons. This material consisted of whole blood, taken in connection with sensitization to the hapten diphenylcyclopropenone (DPC). These TCRs come from a woman aged 18-29 years with alopecia areata. Some clones in this sample may be carry-over from other donors' samples. CDR3s include the opening cysteine and the closing phenylalanine or tryptophan. The D gene is left open where the match is weak. Rows may omit the clone size; those that give it use once, few, many or a size class.

v_gene	abundance	d_gene	j_gene	CDR3aa	CDR3nt
TRBV11-2	many	TRBD2	TRBJ2-1	CASSSFGTSGGTTRNEQFF	TGTGCCAGCAGCTCCTTCGGGACTAGCGGGGGGACAACCCGCAATGAGCAGTTCTTC
TRBV6-2/TRBV6-3	-	-	TRBJ2-5	CASSYSRQGGTQYF	TGTGCCAGCAGTTACTCTCGACAGGGAGGGACCCAGTACTTC
TRBV5-1	-	TRBD2	TRBJ2-5	CASSLYLAVQETQYF	TGCGCCAGCAGCTTATATCTAGCGGTGCAAGAGACCCAGTACTTC
TRBV13	few	TRBD1	TRBJ1-1	CASSLGERDSFPEAFF	TGTGCCAGCAGCTTAGGGGAGCGGGACAGTTTTCCTGAAGCTTTCTTT
TRBV12-3/TRBV12-4	many	-	TRBJ1-5	CASSKQGDPQHF	TGTGCCAGCAGCAAACAGGGTGACCCCCAGCATTTT
TRBV5-1	-	TRBD1	TRBJ2-7	CASSSTGINSYEQYF	TGCGCCAGCAGCTCGACAGGGATTAACTCCTACGAGCAGTACTTC
TRBV5-1	few	-	TRBJ2-1	CASSVPNYNEQFF	TGCGCCAGCAGTGTTCCCAACTACAATGAGCAGTTCTTC
TRBV5-4	-	-	TRBJ2-5	CASSLVRTETQYF	TGTGCCAGCAGCTTGGTTAGAACAGAGACCCAGTACTTC
TRBV7-9	many	TRBD1	TRBJ1-4	CASSLPDRGTTNEKLFF	TGTGCCAGCAGCTTGCCTGACAGGGGCACAACTAATGAAAAACTGTTTTTT
TRBV9	-	-	TRBJ2-7	CASSVDAGIIEQYF	TGTGCCAGCAGCGTAGATGCAGGGATAATCGAGCAGTACTTC
TRBV6-5	-	-	TRBJ2-7	CASAPAVAGGGEQYF	TGTGCCAGCGCTCCCGCGGTCGCAGGGGGAGGCGAGCAGTACTTC
TRBV2	-	-	TRBJ2-7	CASSELDFRSYEQYF	TGTGCCAGCAGTGAGTTAGACTTTCGCTCCTACGAGCAGTACTTC
TRBV5-1	once	-	TRBJ2-1	CASSLTGITYNEQFF	TGCGCCAGCAGCCTAACAGGGATCACCTACAATGAGCAGTTCTTC
TRBV12-3/TRBV12-4	few	-	TRBJ2-2	CASSDGTGELFF	TGTGCCAGCAGTGACGGGACCGGGGAGCTGTTTTTT
TRBV5-1	few	-	TRBJ2-3	CASSLAAPFLGDTQYF	TGCGCCAGCAGCTTGGCGGCTCCCTTTCTCGGAGATACGCAGTATTTT
TRBV7-9	-	-	TRBJ2-1	CASSLDEYIEQFF	TGTGCCAGCAGCTTAGATGAGTACATTGAGCAGTTCTTC
TRBV14	few	-	TRBJ1-3	CASSQVLSGNTIYF	TGTGCCAGCAGCCAAGTCCTCTCTGGAAACACCATATATTTT
TRBV12-3/TRBV12-4	few	-	TRBJ1-1	CASNNQGNAFF	TGTGCCAGCAATAATCAGGGCAACGCTTTCTTT
TRBV14	many	-	TRBJ1-6	CASSQGSQSPLHF	TGTGCCAGCAGCCAAGGTTCGCAGTCACCCCTCCACTTT
TRBV27	few	-	TRBJ2-1	CASGRGGYSYNEQFF	TGTGCCAGCGGCCGAGGGGGGTACTCCTACAATGAGCAGTTCTTC
TRBV6-2/TRBV6-3	-	-	TRBJ2-5	CASRAAAQETQYF	TGTGCCAGCAGAGCAGCGGCCCAAGAGACCCAGTACTTC
TRBV27	-	-	TRBJ2-1	CASSSVGLLYNEQFF	TGTGCCAGCAGTTCAGTGGGACTTCTCTACAATGAGCAGTTCTTC
TRBV29-1	many	-	TRBJ1-2	CSVERSALYGYTF	TGCAGCGTTGAAAGGTCGGCTCTATATGGCTACACCTTC
TRBV15	many	-	TRBJ1-4	CATSIRGREKLFF	TGTGCCACCAGCATCAGGGGACGAGAAAAACTGTTTTTT
TRBV7-9	many	-	TRBJ1-1	CASSLGGDRNTEAFF	TGTGCCAGCAGCTTAGGGGGAGACAGGAACACTGAAGCTTTCTTT
TRBV2	-	-	TRBJ2-1	CASRAFKNEQFF	TGTGCCAGCAGGGCCTTCAAGAATGAGCAGTTCTTC
TRBV5-4	many	-	TRBJ1-2	CASSPDSGYGYTF	TGTGCCAGCAGCCCTGACAGTGGCTATGGCTACACCTTC
TRBV7-2	-	-	TRBJ1-5	CASSLEGISNQPQHF	TGTGCCAGCAGCTTAGAGGGGATAAGCAATCAGCCCCAGCATTTT
TRBV5-1	-	-	TRBJ2-6	CASAGDPRANVLTF	TGCGCCAGCGCCGGGGACCCCAGGGCCAACGTCCTGACTTTC
TRBV29-1	-	-	TRBJ1-5	CSVVPGFDQPQHF	TGCAGCGTTGTTCCGGGTTTTGATCAGCCCCAGCATTTT
TRBV3-1	-	-	TRBJ2-3	CASSQGPNTDTQYF	TGTGCCAGCAGCCAAGGGCCCAACACAGATACGCAGTATTTT
TRBV29-1	many	-	TRBJ2-7	CSVEVVGVSYEQYF	TGCAGCGTTGAAGTGGTTGGGGTCTCCTACGAGCAGTACTTC
TRBV7-8	few	-	TRBJ1-3	CASSLGGGTDSGNTIYF	TGTGCCAGCAGCTTAGGAGGCGGGACGGACTCTGGAAACACCATATATTTT
TRBV29-1	-	-	TRBJ2-5	CSAKDTLRQETQYF	TGCAGCGCCAAGGATACCCTCAGGCAGGAGACCCAGTACTTC
TRBV11-3	few	TRBD1	TRBJ2-7	CASSSRDRVYEQYF	TGTGCCAGCAGCTCCCGGGACAGGGTCTACGAGCAGTACTTC
TRBV5-1	-	TRBD1	TRBJ1-1	CASSPDGTVEAFF	TGCGCCAGCAGCCCGGACGGGACAGTAGAAGCTTTCTTT